This T cell receptor (beta chain) was recorded in a study of blood T cell repertoires in COVID-19. Study-level background: Nucleic acid was either cDNA or gDNA, and it came from T cells, B-cell-depleted T cells, or PBMCs.

Germline loops: CDR1 SGHTA, CDR2 FQGTGA. The CDR3 spans 16 residues. Trimming cost V 5 bases and J 0 bases; bases outside gene matches: 7. The repertoire was sequenced with immunoSEQ multiplex PCR; TCRdb's copy has only in-frame clones and lacks some. The table includes some 290,000 clones, 88% detected once. The source is a woman in her thirties with COVID-19, enrolled during active disease. The chain is built from TRBV7-3 and TRBJ2-1; 7 nucleotides agree with TRBD1. Sequencing input: peripheral blood. Written as DNA, the CDR3 is TGTGCCAGCAGCGCCGACAGGGCGAGCTCCTACAATGAGCAGTTCTTC. Amino acid sequence: CASSADRASSYNEQFF.